This T cell receptor (beta chain) stems from a study of shared clonotypes between healthy human individuals. Whole-study context: Per-donor plates numbered three CD4 naive, three CD4 memory, two CD8 naive and one CD8 memory. Overall study results and limits: Memory subsets generally showed smaller estimated richness than naive subsets did. Only blood was sampled; tissue repertoires likely differ. Sequencing depth was predicted to influence how clonotypes are shared among donors.

For this clone: Its target is not known.

TCRdb's copy holds only in-frame clones and misses some; the assay was immunoSEQ multiplex PCR. The data contain some 2,000,000 clones, roughly 96% of them seen just once; the ten biggest clones take up 0.13%. This CDR3 is built from 16 residues. V lost 0 bases and J lost 1, with 13 bases in between. The germline CDR1 and CDR2 sequences are SEHNR and FQNEAQ (reference sequence). Sequences were obtained from naive CD4+ T cells sorted from blood. Subset indicated: CD45RA+ positively selected. The chain combines TRBV7-9 with TRBJ2-7, with TRBD2 as a possible D gene (6 bases). This receptor was taken from a man aged 18 to 29 in good health. The CDR3 loop is CASSLAVEGRSYEQYF. The CDR3 bases are TGTGCCAGCAGCTTAGCGGTGGAGGGCCGGTCCTACGAGCAGTACTTC. The complete variable domain, with remaining parts taken from reference TRBV7-9 and TRBJ2-7, reads DTGVSQNPRHKITKRGQNVTFRCDPISEHNRLYWYRQTLGQGPEFLTYFQNEAQLEKSRLLSDRFSAERPKGSFSTLEIQRTEQGDSAMYLCASSLAVEGRSYEQYFGPGTRLTVT.